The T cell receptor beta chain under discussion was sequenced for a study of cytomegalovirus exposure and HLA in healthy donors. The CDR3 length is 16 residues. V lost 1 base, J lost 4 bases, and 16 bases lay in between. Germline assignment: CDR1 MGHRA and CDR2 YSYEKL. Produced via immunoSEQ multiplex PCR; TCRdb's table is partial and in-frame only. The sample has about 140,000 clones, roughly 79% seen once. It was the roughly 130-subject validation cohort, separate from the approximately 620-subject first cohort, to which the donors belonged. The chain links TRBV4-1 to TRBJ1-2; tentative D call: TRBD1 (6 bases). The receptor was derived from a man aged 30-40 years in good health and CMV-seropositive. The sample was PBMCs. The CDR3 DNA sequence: TGCGCCAGCAGCCAAGGGCCACCGGGACAATTCTATGGCTACACCTTC. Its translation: CASSQGPPGQFYGYTF.